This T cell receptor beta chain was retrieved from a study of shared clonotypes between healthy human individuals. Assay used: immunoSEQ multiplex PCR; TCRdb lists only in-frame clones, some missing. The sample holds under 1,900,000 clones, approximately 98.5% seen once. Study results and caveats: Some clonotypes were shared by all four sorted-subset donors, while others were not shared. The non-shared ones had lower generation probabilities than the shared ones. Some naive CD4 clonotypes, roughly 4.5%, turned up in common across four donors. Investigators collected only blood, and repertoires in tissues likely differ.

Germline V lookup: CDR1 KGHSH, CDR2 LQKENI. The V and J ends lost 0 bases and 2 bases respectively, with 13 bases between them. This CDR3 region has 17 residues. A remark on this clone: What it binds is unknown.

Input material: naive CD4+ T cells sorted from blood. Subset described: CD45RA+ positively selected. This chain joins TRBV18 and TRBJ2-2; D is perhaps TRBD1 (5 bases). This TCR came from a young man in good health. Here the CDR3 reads CASSPPSRQSNTGELFF. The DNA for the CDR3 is TGTGCCAGCTCACCACCGAGTAGACAGTCCAACACCGGGGAGCTGTTTTTT.